This passage covers 4 T cell receptor beta chains from one sample sequenced in a study of shared clonotypes between healthy human individuals. Produced via immunoSEQ multiplex PCR; TCRdb's table is partial and in-frame only. The sample has hundreds of thousands of clones; approximately 73% are singletons. Sequences were obtained from memory CD4+ T cells sorted from blood. Specified subset: CD45RA-negative fraction. These receptor sequences come from a woman in her 30s in good health.

The chain joins TRBV28 to TRBJ1-2, with 9 bases identical to TRBD1. Trimming removed 5 bases from V and 8 bases from J; junction bases left unmatched: 6. This CDR3 contains 13 residues. In germline, CDR1 is MDHEN, CDR2 SYDVKM. DNA of the CDR3: TGTGCCAGCAGTATACAGGGGGCGGCGGGCTACACCTTC. The encoded protein is CASSIQGAAGYTF.

A remark on this clone: The same CDR3 also results from other DNA sequences found in this sample. This chain connects TRBV5-1 to TRBJ2-3, with D perhaps TRBD2 (6 bases). V dropped 0 bases and J dropped 0 bases, with 8 bases sitting between them. The CDR3 length is 15 residues. The V gene's germline CDR1 is SGHRS and CDR2 YFSETQ. CDR3 sequence reads: CASSLAGESTDTQYF. The CDR3 nucleotides read TGCGCCAGCAGCTTGGCGGGAGAGAGCACAGATACGCAGTATTTT.

V gene TRBV10-2 combines with J gene TRBJ2-3; 8 bases agree with TRBD2. The CDR3 has 14 amino acids. V lost 11 bases, J lost 2 bases, and 9 bases stayed unmatched. Germline lookup yields CDR1 WSHSY and CDR2 SAAADI. The CDR3 spells CAGSLGLDTDTQYF. The DNA of the CDR3 is TGCGCCGGCTCCTTGGGACTAGACACAGATACGCAGTATTTT.

This rearrangement joins TRBV28 to TRBJ1-2, with D unclear. Germline V gene lookup returns CDR1 MDHEN and CDR2 SYDVKM. The CDR3 loop spans 15 amino acids. V lost 5 bases, J lost 7 bases, and 20 bases lay in between. The CDR3 is CASSTPGHQTSGYTF. The CDR3 DNA sequence: TGTGCCAGCAGTACACCGGGTCACCAAACTAGTGGCTACACCTTC.